This TCR beta chain comes out of a study of regulatory T cells in long-lasting Graves disease. This clonotype was detected many times. What it binds is unknown. Time point denoted: newly diagnosed GD, antithyroid drugs for less than 3 months. Making the TCR library involved RNA that had been extracted from PBMCs. Peripheral blood, roughly 9.2 milliliters per patient, was collected in EDTA tubes. Regarding the study as a whole: Patients with persistent disease shared 2,741 public clonotypes, outpacing the roughly 950 shared by new patients. There were preferences for TRBV28, TRBJ1-2 and TRBJ2-5 in persistent disease.

Relying on iRepertoire HTBI primers and Arm-PCR of CDR3 regions, the team built TCR beta libraries. TCRdb re-analysed the multiplex PCR reads in MiXCR, keeping a single row per CDR3 protein. The sample lists about 430,000 distinct CDR3 sequences, roughly 15% occurring once. The CDR3 totals 13 residues. The germline CDR1 and CDR2 sequences are MDHEN and SYDVKM. V lost 3 bases and J 5 bases, leaving 8 bases between the germline ends. Separately, the same data were catalogued under a study of T cells in Graves' hyperthyroidism and ophthalmopathy.

This specimen consisted of peripheral blood mononuclear cells (PBMCs), obtained at new diagnosis, from a patient treated with antithyroid drugs. The origin of this receptor is a woman aged 35 to 49 with Graves disease. V is TRBV28 and J is TRBJ2-1, with unresolved D. CDR3 coding DNA: TGTGCCAGCAGTTTTGTAAGCGACAATGAGCAGTTCTTC. This sequence encodes CASSFVSDNEQFF.